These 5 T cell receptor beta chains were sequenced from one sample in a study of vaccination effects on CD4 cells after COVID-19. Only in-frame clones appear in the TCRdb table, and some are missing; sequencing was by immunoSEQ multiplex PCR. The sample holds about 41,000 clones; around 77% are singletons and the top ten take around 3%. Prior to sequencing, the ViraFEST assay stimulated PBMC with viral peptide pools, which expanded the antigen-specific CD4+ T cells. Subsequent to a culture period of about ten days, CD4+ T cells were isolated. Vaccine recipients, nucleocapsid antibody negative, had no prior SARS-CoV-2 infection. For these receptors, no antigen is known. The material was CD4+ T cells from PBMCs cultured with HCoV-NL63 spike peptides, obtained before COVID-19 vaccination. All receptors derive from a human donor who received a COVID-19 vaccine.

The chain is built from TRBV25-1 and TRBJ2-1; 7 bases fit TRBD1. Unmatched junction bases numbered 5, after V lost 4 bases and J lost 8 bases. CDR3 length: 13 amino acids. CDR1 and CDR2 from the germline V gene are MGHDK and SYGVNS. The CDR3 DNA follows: TGTGCCAGCAGTGCCCACAGGGGCCATGAGCAGTTCTTC. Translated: CASSAHRGHEQFF.

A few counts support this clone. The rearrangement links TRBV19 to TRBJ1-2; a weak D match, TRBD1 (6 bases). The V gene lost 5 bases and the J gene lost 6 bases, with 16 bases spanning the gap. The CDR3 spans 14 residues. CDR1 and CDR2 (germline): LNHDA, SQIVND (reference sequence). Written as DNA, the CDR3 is TGTGCCAGTAGTCCCCCGGGGGCGCTTAATGGCTACACCTTC. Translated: CASSPPGALNGYTF.

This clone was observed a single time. The CDR3 here is CASSLAPQGAQPQHF. CDR3 DNA sequence: TGTGCCAGCAGCTTGGCCCCCCAGGGCGCCCAGCCCCAGCATTTT. This sequence joins TRBV5-5 and TRBJ1-5, with D maybe TRBD1 (5 bases). The CDR3 sequence is 15 residues long. The V end lost 0 bases, the J end lost 7 bases, and 14 bases lay between the germline ends. The germline CDR1 and CDR2 sequences are SGHKS and YYEKEE (reference sequence).

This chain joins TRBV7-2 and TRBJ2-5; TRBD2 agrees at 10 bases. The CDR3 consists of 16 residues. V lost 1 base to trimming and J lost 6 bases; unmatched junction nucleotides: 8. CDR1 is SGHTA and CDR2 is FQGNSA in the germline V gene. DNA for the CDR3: TGTGCCAGCAGCTTAGGAGGGAGCGGGGGGGCGAAGACCCAGTACTTC. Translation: CASSLGGSGGAKTQYF.

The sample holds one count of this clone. CDR3 residues: CASSPGLTDTQYF. In nucleotides, the CDR3 is TGTGCCAGCTCACCAGGTCTAACAGATACGCAGTATTTT. The genes are TRBV18 and TRBJ2-3; D is unclear. The CDR3 covers 13 residues. From germline, CDR1 is KGHSH and CDR2 LQKENI. V lost 2 bases, J lost 3 bases, and 6 bases lay in between.